One and the same sample provided the 9 T cell receptor beta chains below, sequenced in a study of control samples from healthy donors and cancer patients. Sequenced by immunoSEQ multiplex PCR; TCRdb stores in-frame clones only, minus some. The data contain tens of thousands of clones, 86% of them singletons. The sequenced material came from blood. The receptors originated from a woman aged 45-65 years in good health.

The rearrangement joins TRBV7-9 to TRBJ2-3; D remains ambiguous. The CDR3 is 13 residues long. V lost 2 bases to trimming and J lost 2 bases, with 5 bases between them. Germline V gives CDR1 SEHNR, CDR2 FQNEAQ (reference sequence). The CDR3 nucleotides read TGTGCCAGCAGCTTACGGATCACAGATACGCAGTATTTT. Residues: CASSLRITDTQYF.

The chain joins TRBV19 to TRBJ2-7; D gene ambiguous. Per the germline V gene, CDR1 is LNHDA and CDR2 is SQIVND (reference sequence). V was cut by 1 base and J by 0 bases, with 7 bases left in between. The CDR3 is 14 amino acids. Here the CDR3 reads CASSIGLNSYEQYF. In DNA, the CDR3 is TGTGCCAGTAGTATAGGTCTAAACTCCTACGAGCAGTACTTC. Using reference TRBV19 and TRBJ2-7 for the parts outside the CDR3, the full variable domain is DGGITQSPKYLFRKEGQNVTLSCEQNLNHDAMYWYRQDPGQGLRLIYYSQIVNDFQKGDIAEGYSVSREKKESFPLTVTSAQKNPTAFYLCASSIGLNSYEQYFGPGTRLTVT.

This clone appeared a few times. The genes are TRBV12-3 or TRBV12-4 and TRBJ1-5; 7 nucleotides agree with TRBD1. The V gene end was trimmed by 5 bases and the J gene end by 4 bases; junction bases not matched to a gene: 2. This CDR3 has 13 residues. The CDR3 loop reads CASSQGGNQPQHF. The CDR3 DNA reads TGTGCCAGCAGTCAGGGGGGGAATCAGCCCCAGCATTTT.

J is TRBJ2-2 and V is TRBV6-1; TRBD1 aligns across 7 bases. Looked up from germline, CDR1 is MNHNS and CDR2 is SASEGT. The CDR3 consists of 16 residues. V was pared by 1 base and J by 5 bases, with 7 bases of the junction left unmatched. The chain's CDR3 is CASSEVRGRRTGELFF. The CDR3 DNA follows: TGTGCCAGCAGTGAAGTGAGGGGGCGTCGAACCGGGGAGCTGTTTTTT.

The rearrangement joins TRBV10-3 to TRBJ1-2, with TRBD1 identical over 10 bases. CDR1 and CDR2 (germline): ENHRY, SYGVKD. V was clipped by 4 bases and J by 6 bases; unmatched bases: 2. CDR3 length: 13 residues. CDR3 protein: CAISVGTGDGYTF. CDR3 DNA sequence: TGTGCCATCAGTGTGGGGACAGGGGATGGCTACACCTTC.

Turning to this clone: The sample contains more than one DNA sequence encoding this CDR3. The chain employs TRBV6-2 or TRBV6-3 and TRBJ1-1, with 7 bases fitting TRBD1. The junction had 1 base not matched to a gene; V was cut back by 5 bases and J by 1 base. The CDR3 is 13 residues long. Germline-derived CDR1 and CDR2 are MNHEY and SVGEGT. CDR3 sequence reads: CASSRTGNTEAFF. CDR3 bases: TGTGCCAGCAGTCGGACAGGGAACACTGAAGCTTTCTTT.

This rearrangement joins TRBV6-5 to TRBJ1-5; 9 bases map to TRBD1. CDR3 size: 15 residues. The J segment lost 2 bases and the V segment lost 6 bases, leaving 5 bases of the junction unmatched. Germline loops: CDR1 MNHEY, CDR2 SVGAGI. CDR3 protein: CASSQDRGGNQPQHF. CDR3 DNA sequence: TGTGCCAGCAGCCAGGACAGGGGAGGCAATCAGCCCCAGCATTTT.

The gene calls are TRBV3-1 (or the pseudogene TRBV3-2) and TRBJ1-2; weak D call: TRBD1 (6 bases). This CDR3 region has 16 residues. Germline V gene sequence: CDR1 LGHDT, CDR2 YNNKEL (reference sequence). V was pared by 0 bases and J by 5 bases, with 16 bases between. DNA for the CDR3: TGTGCCAGCAGCCAAGAGGGGGTTGGGGGCTATTATGGCTACACCTTC. This codes for CASSQEGVGGYYGYTF.

V and J are TRBV7-2 and TRBJ2-4, with TRBD1 matching 7 bases. Germline V gene sequence: CDR1 SGHTA, CDR2 FQGNSA. V trimming: 5 bases; J trimming: 1 base; junction bases outside the gene matches: 8. This CDR3 is 16 amino acids long. CDR3 sequence (DNA): TGTGCCAGCAGCCCGCGACAGGGCCTGGCCAAAAACATTCAGTACTTC. This sequence encodes CASSPRQGLAKNIQYF.